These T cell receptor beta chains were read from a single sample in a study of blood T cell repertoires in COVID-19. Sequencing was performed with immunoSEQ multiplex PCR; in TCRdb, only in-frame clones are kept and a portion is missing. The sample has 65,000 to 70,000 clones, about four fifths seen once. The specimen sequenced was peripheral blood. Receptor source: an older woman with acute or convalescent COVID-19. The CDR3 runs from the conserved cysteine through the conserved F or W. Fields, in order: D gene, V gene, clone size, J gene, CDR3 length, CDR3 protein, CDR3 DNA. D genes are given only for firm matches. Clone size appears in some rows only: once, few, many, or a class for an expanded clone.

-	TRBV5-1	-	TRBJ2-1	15	CASSSLTGSYNEQFF	TGCGCCAGCAGCTCTTTGACGGGCTCCTACAATGAGCAGTTCTTC
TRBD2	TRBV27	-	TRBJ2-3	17	CASSWPGTSGGASTQYF	TGTGCCAGCAGTTGGCCCGGGACTAGCGGGGGGGCGAGTACGCAGTATTTT
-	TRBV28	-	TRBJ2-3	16	CASSPGAASSTDTQYF	TGTGCCAGCAGTCCAGGGGCAGCTTCGAGTACAGATACGCAGTATTTT
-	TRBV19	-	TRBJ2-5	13	CASSARGWETQYF	TGTGCCAGTAGTGCTCGGGGTTGGGAGACCCAGTACTTC
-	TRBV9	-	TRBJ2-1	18	CASSVGPSPGGQNNEQFF	TGTGCCAGCAGCGTAGGTCCCTCCCCGGGGGGCCAGAACAATGAGCAGTTCTTC
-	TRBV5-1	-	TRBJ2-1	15	CASSEKGGAYNEQFF	TGCGCCAGCTCAGAAAAAGGGGGGGCCTACAATGAGCAGTTCTTC
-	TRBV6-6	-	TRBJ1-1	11	CASSRDSEAFF	TGTGCCAGCAGTCGAGACAGTGAAGCTTTCTTT
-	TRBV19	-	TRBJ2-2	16	CASSMVRHTNTGELFF	TGTGCCAGTAGTATGGTTAGACACACGAACACCGGGGAGCTGTTTTTT
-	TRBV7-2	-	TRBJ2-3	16	CASSYNRPSSTDTQYF	TGTGCCAGCAGCTATAATCGTCCCTCTAGCACAGATACGCAGTATTTT
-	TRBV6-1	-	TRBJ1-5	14	CASSEAQGDQPQHF	TGTGCCAGCAGTGAAGCGCAAGGGGATCAGCCCCAGCATTTT
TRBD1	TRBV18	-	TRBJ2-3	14	CASSQDRAAGTQYF	TGTGCCAGCTCACAAGACAGGGCCGCGGGTACGCAGTATTTT
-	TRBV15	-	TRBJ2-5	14	CATSRELAEETQYF	TGTGCCACCAGCAGAGAACTAGCAGAAGAGACCCAGTACTTC
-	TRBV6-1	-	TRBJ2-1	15	CASSEVPGSYNEQFF	TGTGCCAGCAGTGAAGTTCCGGGTTCCTACAATGAGCAGTTCTTC
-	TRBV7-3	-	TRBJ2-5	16	CASSLTLGGIRETQYF	TGTGCCAGCAGCTTAACTTTAGGGGGTATAAGAGAGACCCAGTACTTC
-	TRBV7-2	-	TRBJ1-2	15	CASSLNPGHNYGYTF	TGTGCCAGCAGCTTAAACCCAGGGCATAACTATGGCTACACCTTC
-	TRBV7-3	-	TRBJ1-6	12	CASSLNGGDLHF	TGTGCCAGCAGCTTAAACGGGGGGGACCTCCACTTT
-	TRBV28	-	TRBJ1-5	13	CASSLGRNQPQHF	TGTGCCAGCAGTTTAGGGAGGAATCAGCCCCAGCATTTT
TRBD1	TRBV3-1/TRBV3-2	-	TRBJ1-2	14	CASSQSGQGYGYTF	TGTGCCAGCAGCCAATCGGGACAGGGCTATGGCTACACCTTC
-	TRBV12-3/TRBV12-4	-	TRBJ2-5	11	CASSQEETQYF	TGTGCCAGCAGCCAGGAAGAGACCCAGTACTTC
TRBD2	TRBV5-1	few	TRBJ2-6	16	CAREVGGSSGANVLTF	TGCGCCCGCGAGGTGGGGGGGAGCTCTGGGGCCAACGTCCTGACTTTC
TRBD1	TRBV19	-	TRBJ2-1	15	CASSKQGAFGNEQFF	TGTGCCAGTAGTAAACAGGGGGCTTTTGGCAATGAGCAGTTCTTC
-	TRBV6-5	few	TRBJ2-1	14	CASSSLTANNEQFF	TGTGCCAGCAGTTCCCTGACAGCTAACAATGAGCAGTTCTTC
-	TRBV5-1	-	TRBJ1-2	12	CASSLGEGGYTF	TGCGCCAGCAGCTTAGGGGAGGGAGGCTACACCTTC
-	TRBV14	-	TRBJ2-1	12	CASSQLDNEQFF	TGTGCCAGCAGCCAATTAGACAATGAGCAGTTCTTC
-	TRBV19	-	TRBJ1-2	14	CASTPGGGAGGYTF	TGTGCCAGTACCCCAGGTGGGGGAGCGGGGGGCTACACCTTC
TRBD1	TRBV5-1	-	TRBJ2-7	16	CASSLGGDRVPRKQYF	TGCGCCAGCAGCTTGGGGGGGGACAGGGTCCCGAGGAAGCAGTACTTC
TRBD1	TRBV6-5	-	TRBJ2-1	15	CASRTGQGAFNEQFF	TGTGCCAGCAGAACCGGACAGGGGGCTTTCAATGAGCAGTTCTTC
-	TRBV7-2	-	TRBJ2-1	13	CASSLGTEVAKFF	TGTGCCAGCAGCTTAGGGACAGAAGTAGCGAAGTTCTTC
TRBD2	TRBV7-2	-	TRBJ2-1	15	CASSLGTSGLNEQFF	TGTGCCAGCAGCTTAGGGACTAGCGGGTTAAATGAGCAGTTCTTC
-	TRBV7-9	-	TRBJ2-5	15	CASSFPGQDRETQYF	TGTGCCAGCAGCTTCCCCGGACAAGATCGGGAGACCCAGTACTTC
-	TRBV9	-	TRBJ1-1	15	CASSVVGGANTEAFF	TGTGCCAGCAGCGTAGTAGGGGGAGCGAACACTGAAGCTTTCTTT
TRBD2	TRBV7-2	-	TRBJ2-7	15	CASSQRLAGGQEQYF	TGTGCCAGCAGCCAACGACTAGCGGGGGGTCAAGAGCAGTACTTC
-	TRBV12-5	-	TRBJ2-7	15	CASGPADRSQSEQYF	TGTGCTAGTGGCCCGGCCGACAGGTCCCAGAGCGAGCAGTACTTC
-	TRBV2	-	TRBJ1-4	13	CASFPETNEKLFF	TGTGCCAGTTTCCCGGAGACTAATGAAAAACTGTTTTTT
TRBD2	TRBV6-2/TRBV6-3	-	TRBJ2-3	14	CASSYGGGPHTQYF	TGTGCCAGCAGTTACGGCGGGGGGCCGCATACGCAGTATTTT
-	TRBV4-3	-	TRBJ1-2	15	CASSQKREESYGYTF	TGCGCCAGCAGCCAGAAGAGGGAAGAGTCCTATGGCTACACCTTC
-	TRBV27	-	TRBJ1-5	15	CASSLGGVRHQPQHF	TGTGCCAGCAGTTTGGGGGGGGTCCGACATCAGCCCCAGCATTTT
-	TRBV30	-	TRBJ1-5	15	CAERRREWSNQPQHF	TGTGCCGAGAGACGGAGGGAATGGAGCAATCAGCCCCAGCATTTT
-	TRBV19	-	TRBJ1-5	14	CASSIREQGQPQHF	TGTGCCAGTAGTATCCGGGAACAAGGTCAGCCCCAGCATTTT
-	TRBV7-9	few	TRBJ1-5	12	CASSSGVQPQHF	TGTGCCAGCAGCTCAGGGGTTCAGCCCCAGCATTTT
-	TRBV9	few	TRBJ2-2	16	CASSPYRDSNTGELFF	TGTGCCAGCAGCCCGTACCGGGACTCCAACACCGGGGAGCTGTTTTTT
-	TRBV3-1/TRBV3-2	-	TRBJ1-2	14	CASSHLGEGYGYTF	TGTGCCAGCAGCCACCTCGGGGAAGGCTATGGCTACACCTTC